A single sample gave rise to the 9 T cell receptor beta chains below, sequenced in a study of glioma-infiltrating T cells. Using RNA template, CDR3s of TCR alpha and beta were amplified with iRepertoire arm-PCR. TCRdb recomputed calls from the multiplex PCR reads with MiXCR, one row per CDR3 protein. Of around 90,000 distinct CDR3 sequences in the sample, roughly 37% are singletons; the top ten hold more than 30%. Sequencing was done on a sample of glioma tissue, nonneoplastic brain tissue, or PBMCs (not recorded which). The receptors originated from a human donor with low-grade glioma or glioblastoma, undergoing nonglioma brain surgery, or in good health (not recorded which).

This clonotype came up many times. The V and J genes are TRBV12-3 or TRBV12-4 and TRBJ2-7; 13 bases fit TRBD2. The CDR3 spans 14 residues. The V gene end was trimmed by 6 bases and the J gene end by 7 bases; junction bases not matched to a gene: 6. The CDR3, as DNA: TGTGCCAGCAGACCGGGACTAGCGGGGAGAGAGCAGTACTTC. Amino acids: CASRPGLAGREQYF.

The rearrangement joins TRBV29-1 to TRBJ2-7, with D uncertain. V shed 7 bases and J shed 2 bases, with 18 bases lying between them. Germline assignment: CDR1 SQVTM and CDR2 ANQGSEA. The CDR3 loop spans 14 amino acids. CDR3 DNA: TGCAGCGCAGAGGCACTCCAAGGAGCCTACGAGCAGTACTTC. Its translation is CSAEALQGAYEQYF.

This clonotype was recorded many times. The chain is built from TRBV5-1 and TRBJ2-3; unclear D gene. V gave up 0 bases and J gave up 5 bases, with 10 bases separating them. Germline V gene data show CDR1 as SGHRS and CDR2 as YFSETQ. This CDR3 has 14 amino acids. The CDR3 protein is CASSLEGLKDTQYF. Written as DNA, the CDR3 is TGCGCCAGCAGCTTGGAAGGGTTGAAAGATACGCAGTATTTT.

A note on this clonotype: An end of the junction differs from the germline gene, which may be a read error. The chain carries TRBV3-1 and TRBJ1-5; TRBD1 is a possible D gene (6 bases). CDR3 length: 12 amino acids. Germline CDR1 LGHDT, CDR2 YNNKEL (reference sequence). The CDR3 DNA is TGCACCAGCAGCCAAGGGGGAAGGGCCCAGCATTTT. It encodes CTSSQGGRAQHF.

Regarding this clonotype: One base away lies a much larger clone, so this may be a sequencing read error. The chain uses TRBV6-5 and TRBJ1-2; tentatively, D is TRBD1 (5 bases). Trimming cost V 7 bases and J 3 bases, with 15 bases left between them. Germline CDR1 MNHEY, CDR2 SVGAGI. CDR3 length: 14 amino acids. CDR3 coding DNA: TGTGCCAGCAACCCTACAAGGGGCCACTATGGCTACACCTTC. Translation gives CASNPTRGHYGYTF.

Many counts were recorded for this clonotype. V and J are TRBV6-1 and TRBJ2-1; TRBD1 aligns across 7 bases. This CDR3 spans 16 amino acids. Losses at the gene ends were 5 bases for V and 0 bases for J; bases not matched to a gene: 7. CDR1 is MNHNS, CDR2 SASEGT, per germline. The CDR3 loop reads CASSSGTAVSYNEQFF. The CDR3 DNA sequence: TGTGCCAGCAGTTCCGGGACAGCAGTCTCCTACAATGAGCAGTTCTTC.

As concerns this clonotype: Given a much more abundant clone one base away, this may be a read error. The CDR3 sequence is CASSPIRGKFENTEAFF. The CDR3 DNA sequence: TGTGCCAGTAGTCCAATCCGGGGGAAATTCGAGAACACTGAAGCTTTCTTT. The rearrangement uses TRBV19 and TRBJ1-1; D is possibly TRBD1 (5 bases). This CDR3 is 17 amino acids long. The V end was cut by 5 bases, the J end by 1 base, with 20 bases between. Per the germline V gene, CDR1 is LNHDA and CDR2 is SQIVND (reference sequence).

This clonotype was counted between two and nine times. This is likely a read error, given that the CDR3 carries no conserved phenylalanine or tryptophan at its end. The rearrangement uses TRBV20-1 and TRBJ1-1; D gene uncertain. CDR1 is DFQATT and CDR2 is SNEGSKA in the germline V gene (reference sequence). CDR3 length equals 12 residues. The CDR3 DNA is TGCAGTGTATCTGGGGTGAACACTGGAGCTTTCTCT. This translates into CSVSGVNTGAFS.

This clonotype was picked up many times. The chain uses TRBV20-1 and TRBJ2-7; 7 nucleotides match TRBD1. The CDR3 is 15 amino acids. J was trimmed by 2 bases and V by 5 bases; bases with no gene match: 12. Germline assignment: CDR1 DFQATT and CDR2 SNEGSKA (reference sequence). The CDR3 sequence: CSAFNPGQSPYEQYF. The CDR3 DNA reads TGCAGTGCTTTCAACCCGGGACAGTCGCCCTACGAGCAGTACTTC.